This is a list of T cell receptor beta chains from one sample in a study of T cells in narcolepsy. TCRdb's table, derived via immunoSEQ multiplex PCR, lists solely in-frame clones and lacks some. The sample carries about 32,000 clones, roughly 80% recorded once. Sequencing was carried out using memory (CD45RA-) CD4+ T cells from blood. These receptors were obtained from a human donor in good health. CDR3s include the opening cysteine and the closing phenylalanine or tryptophan. The D gene is left open where the match is weak. Part of the rows lack a size; the others show once, few, many or a class for expanded clones.

d_call | clone_size | j_call | v_call | cdr3_aa | cdr3_nt
. | . | TRBJ2-6 | TRBV19 | CASSITGLGANVLTF | TGTGCCAGTAGTATAACAGGGTTAGGGGCCAACGTCCTGACTTTC
. | . | TRBJ1-3 | TRBV25-1 | CASSEPGPRNTIYF | TGTGCCAGCAGTGAACCCGGGCCGCGAAACACCATATATTTT
. | few | TRBJ1-5 | TRBV25-1 | CASSEYGGHQPQHF | TGTGCCAGCAGTGAATACGGGGGCCACCAGCCCCAGCATTTT
. | few | TRBJ1-3 | TRBV10-2 | CASSEPRVVNTIYF | TGCGCCAGCAGTGAGCCCAGGGTGGTAAACACCATATATTTT
TRBD1 | . | TRBJ1-4 | TRBV27 | CASSPRQGGGWKLFF | TGTGCCAGCAGTCCCCGACAGGGTGGGGGGTGGAAACTGTTTTTT
. | . | TRBJ2-2 | TRBV27 | CASSLFPGANTGELFF | TGTGCCAGCAGTTTATTTCCAGGCGCGAACACCGGGGAGCTGTTTTTT
. | . | TRBJ1-6 | TRBV6-5 | CASSTGGYGNSPLHF | TGTGCCAGCAGTACGGGGGGGTACGGTAATTCACCCCTCCACTTT
. | few | TRBJ1-1 | TRBV6-5 | CASSYVLSTEAFF | TGTGCCAGCAGTTATGTGCTATCCACTGAAGCTTTCTTT
. | . | TRBJ1-2 | TRBV9 | CASSVGTNYGYTF | TGTGCCAGCAGCGTAGGGACTAACTATGGCTACACCTTC
. | . | TRBJ1-1 | TRBV6-1 | CAISEGQGPHEAFF | TGTGCCATCAGTGAGGGTCAGGGGCCCCATGAAGCTTTCTTT
. | . | TRBJ1-2 | TRBV9 | CASSVEGFTGGYTF | TGTGCCAGCAGCGTAGAAGGTTTTACAGGTGGCTACACCTTC
TRBD1 | . | TRBJ2-5 | TRBV10-1 | CASRQGCRETQYF | TGCGCCAGCAGACAGGGGTGCAGAGAGACCCAGTACTTC
TRBD1 | . | TRBJ1-2 | TRBV11-2 | CATTGEVTIRGYTF | TGTGCCACTACAGGGGAGGTCACTATTCGCGGCTACACCTTC
TRBD1 | . | TRBJ2-6 | TRBV27 | CASSPGTGGSGANVLTF | TGTGCCAGCAGTCCCGGGACAGGGGGCTCTGGGGCCAACGTCCTGACTTTC
TRBD1 | . | TRBJ2-7 | TRBV18 | CASSPRTGASYEQYF | TGTGCCAGCTCACCACGGACAGGTGCAAGCTACGAGCAGTACTTC
. | . | TRBJ2-5 | TRBV7-8 | CASSLGHRQETQYF | TGTGCCAGCAGCTTAGGGCACAGACAAGAGACCCAGTACTTC
. | . | TRBJ1-2 | TRBV6-6 | CASSIDRNYGYTF | TGTGCCAGCAGTATCGACAGAAACTATGGCTACACCTTC
. | once | TRBJ1-1 | TRBV27 | CASSLQGEVTEAFF | TGTGCCAGCAGTTTGCAGGGCGAGGTGACTGAAGCTTTCTTT
TRBD2 | . | TRBJ2-2 | TRBV30 | CAWRAGYTGELFF | TGTGCCTGGAGAGCGGGGTACACCGGGGAGCTGTTTTTT
. | . | TRBJ1-2 | TRBV28 | CASTLGRNYGYTF | TGTGCCAGCACCTTAGGGCGGAACTATGGCTACACCTTC
. | . | TRBJ1-2 | TRBV6-1 | CASSEARGGYTF | TGTGCCAGCAGTGAAGCCCGAGGTGGCTACACCTTC
. | . | TRBJ1-1 | TRBV29-1 | CSVKGSAYMNTEAFF | TGCAGCGTTAAAGGGTCAGCATACATGAACACTGAAGCTTTCTTT